These T cell receptor beta chains were read from a single sample in a study of PD-1 blockade in classical Hodgkin lymphoma. The repertoire was sequenced with immunoSEQ multiplex PCR; TCRdb's copy has only in-frame clones and lacks some. The repertoire has around 31,000 clones, approximately 85% of them found once; the top ten carry about 18%. Sequenced here: peripheral blood mononuclear cells (PBMCs), sampled before the fourth cycle of nivolumab. Every receptor here comes from a human donor with classical Hodgkin lymphoma. The CDR3 runs from the conserved cysteine through the conserved F or W. The D gene is left open where the match is weak. Size tells how often a clone was seen (once, few, many) or the class of an expanded clone, and some rows leave it out.

.	TRBV9	TRBJ2-7	few	CASSVGTNSYEQYF	TGTGCCAGCAGCGTAGGAACCAACTCCTACGAGCAGTACTTC
.	TRBV7-2	TRBJ1-5	.	CASSLGGNDQPQHF	TGTGCCAGCAGCTTAGGAGGCAACGATCAGCCCCAGCATTTT
.	TRBV7-6	TRBJ2-2	.	CASSFTGAGELFF	TGTGCCAGCAGCTTTACTGGGGCCGGGGAGCTGTTTTTT
.	TRBV10-1	TRBJ2-2	.	CASSFGYPNTGELFF	TGCGCCAGCAGTTTCGGCTATCCGAACACCGGGGAGCTGTTTTTT
.	TRBV15	TRBJ2-5	.	CATSRVAGQETQYF	TGTGCCACCAGCAGAGTGGCGGGGCAAGAGACCCAGTACTTC
TRBD2	TRBV12-5	TRBJ2-2	.	CASGSFNPFSGRNTGELFF	TGTGCTAGTGGTTCATTTAACCCCTTTAGCGGGAGGAACACCGGGGAGCTGTTTTTT
.	TRBV5-6	TRBJ1-2	once	CASSFILESGYTF	TGTGCCAGCAGCTTTATCCTGGAAAGTGGCTACACCTTC
.	TRBV29-1	TRBJ2-4	.	CSVGTVLAKNIQYF	TGCAGCGTTGGGACAGTGCTAGCCAAAAACATTCAGTACTTC
.	TRBV7-2	TRBJ1-5	few	CASSLGRGNQPQHF	TGTGCCAGCAGCTTAGGCAGGGGAAATCAGCCCCAGCATTTT
.	TRBV10-1	TRBJ2-6	.	CASSERDNKSGANVLTF	TGCGCCAGCAGTGAGAGGGACAACAAATCTGGGGCCAACGTCCTGACTTTC
TRBD1	TRBV28	TRBJ1-5	.	CASSLRDRVAQRTQHF	TGTGCCAGCAGTTTAAGAGACAGGGTTGCTCAGAGGACCCAGCATTTT
.	TRBV6-5	TRBJ1-1	.	CASTDRSGEAFF	TGTGCCAGCACCGACCGGTCCGGGGAAGCTTTCTTT
TRBD1	TRBV10-3	TRBJ1-3	.	CAISSDRGSGNTIYF	TGTGCCATCAGTTCGGACAGGGGCTCTGGAAACACCATATATTTT
TRBD1	TRBV6-5	TRBJ1-6	.	CASSRGQAGNSPLHF	TGTGCCAGCAGCCGCGGACAGGCAGGGAATTCACCCCTCCACTTT
TRBD1	TRBV19	TRBJ2-2	once	CASITGGPTGELFF	TGTGCCAGTATTACAGGGGGACCGACCGGGGAGCTGTTTTTT
.	TRBV27	TRBJ2-2	.	CASSLTLQGITGELFF	TGTGCCAGCAGTTTAACCCTCCAGGGGATCACCGGGGAGCTGTTTTTT
.	TRBV7-9	TRBJ1-5	few	CASSLDNQPQHF	TGTGCCAGCAGCTTAGACAATCAGCCCCAGCATTTT
.	TRBV6-1	TRBJ2-2	.	CASSERQGFSGELFF	TGTGCCAGCAGTGAACGGCAGGGGTTTAGCGGGGAGCTGTTTTTT
.	TRBV6-5	TRBJ1-5	.	CASSYNGQGGQPQHF	TGTGCCAGCAGTTATAACGGCCAGGGAGGGCAGCCCCAGCATTTT
TRBD2	TRBV5-4	TRBJ2-5	.	CASRPGLAGVVQETQYF	TGTGCCAGCAGACCGGGACTAGCGGGAGTTGTCCAAGAGACCCAGTACTTC
TRBD1	TRBV13	TRBJ2-3	.	CASSFQPQGRTDTQYF	TGTGCCAGCAGCTTCCAGCCACAGGGGCGCACAGATACGCAGTATTTT
.	TRBV9	TRBJ2-1	.	CASSVVSQFSYNEQFF	TGTGCCAGCAGCGTAGTCTCTCAATTCTCCTACAATGAGCAGTTCTTC
TRBD1	TRBV18	TRBJ2-1	.	CASSPQGQGSEEQFF	TGTGCCAGCTCCCCACAGGGACAGGGTAGTGAGGAGCAGTTCTTC
TRBD1	TRBV4-3	TRBJ2-3	once	CASSQGTGVRTDTQYF	TGCGCCAGCAGCCAGGGGACAGGGGTGCGCACAGATACGCAGTATTTT
TRBD1	TRBV28	TRBJ1-5	.	CASSLERDRGQPQHF	TGTGCCAGCAGTTTAGAGAGGGACAGGGGCCAGCCCCAGCATTTT
TRBD2	TRBV5-4	TRBJ2-2	.	CASSLYGTTNTGELFF	TGTGCCAGCAGCTTGTATGGGACTACGAACACCGGGGAGCTGTTTTTT
.	TRBV29-1	TRBJ1-1	.	CSGAGGAAEAFF	TGCAGCGGTGCTGGGGGGGCGGCTGAAGCTTTCTTT
.	TRBV21-1	TRBJ1-1	once	CASSKGQNTEAFF	TGTGCCAGCAGCAAAGGACAGAACACTGAAGCTTTCTTT
.	TRBV7-2	TRBJ2-3	.	CASSKLTSTDTQYF	TGTGCCAGCAGCAAGCTCACTAGCACAGATACGCAGTATTTT
.	TRBV30	TRBJ1-6	once	CAWSVGQDNSPLHF	TGTGCCTGGAGTGTAGGACAAGATAATTCACCCCTCCACTTT
TRBD1	TRBV28	TRBJ2-7	.	CATARGPGNEQYF	TGTGCCACGGCGAGGGGGCCGGGGAACGAGCAGTACTTC
.	TRBV5-6	TRBJ2-2	.	CASIWGRLNTGELFF	TGTGCCAGCATCTGGGGGCGACTGAACACCGGGGAGCTGTTTTTT
TRBD1	TRBV27	TRBJ1-5	.	CASSPRQGAFIQSNQPQHF	TGTGCCAGCAGCCCACGACAGGGGGCTTTTATCCAAAGCAATCAGCCCCAGCATTTT
TRBD1	TRBV7-6	TRBJ1-2	.	CASSPLDRGRGGYTF	TGTGCCAGCAGCCCACTCGACAGGGGGCGAGGTGGCTACACCTTC